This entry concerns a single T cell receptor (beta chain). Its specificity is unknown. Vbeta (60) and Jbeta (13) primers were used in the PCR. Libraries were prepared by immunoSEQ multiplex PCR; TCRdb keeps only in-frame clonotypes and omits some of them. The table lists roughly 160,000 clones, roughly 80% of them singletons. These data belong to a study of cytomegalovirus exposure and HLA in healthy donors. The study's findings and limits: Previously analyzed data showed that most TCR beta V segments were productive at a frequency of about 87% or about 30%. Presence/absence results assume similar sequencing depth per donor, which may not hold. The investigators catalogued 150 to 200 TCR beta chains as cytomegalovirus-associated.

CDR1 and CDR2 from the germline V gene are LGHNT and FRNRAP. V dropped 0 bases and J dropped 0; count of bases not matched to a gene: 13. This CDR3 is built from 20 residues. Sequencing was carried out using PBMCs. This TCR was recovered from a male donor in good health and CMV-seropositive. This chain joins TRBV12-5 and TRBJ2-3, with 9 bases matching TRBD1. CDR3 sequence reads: CASGLVRAGTGYTSTDTQYF. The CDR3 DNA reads TGTGCTAGTGGTTTGGTACGTGCCGGGACAGGGTATACTAGCACAGATACGCAGTATTTT.